This T cell receptor (beta chain) was identified during a study of PD-L1 blockade in urothelial cancer. Study-level background: Patients with male sex and bladder-origin urothelial cancer accounted for about nine tenths of the roughly 29 enrolled. T cells were recovered from blood samples at a median of around 140,000. General study points: Tumor-associated clones in blood expanded more at 3 weeks in durable-benefit patients.

A remark on this clone: Its target is not known.

The repertoire was sequenced with immunoSEQ multiplex PCR; TCRdb's copy has only in-frame clones and lacks some. The table has some 90,000 clones, about 89% seen once. The time point: pretreatment peripheral blood. Each patient's cancer was a locally advanced or metastatic urothelial carcinoma. With 5 bases removed from V and 8 bases from J, the gap between germline ends came to 19 bases. The V gene's germline CDR1 is SGDLS and CDR2 YYNGEE. The CDR3 has 15 residues. The clonotype was recovered from a woman of 80 years or more with urothelial cancer. The chain carries TRBV9 and TRBJ1-4; maybe TRBD1 (6 bases). The starting material was PBMCs, obtained around atezolizumab (anti-PD-L1) treatment. This chain's CDR3 is CASSWGKGDGEKLFF. In nucleotides, the CDR3 is TGTGCCAGCAGTTGGGGGAAGGGGGATGGAGAAAAACTGTTTTTT. Full variable domain (outside the CDR3, taken from reference TRBV9 and TRBJ1-4): DSGVTQTPKHLITATGQRVTLRCSPRSGDLSVYWYQQSLDQGLQFLIQYYNGEERAKGNILERFSAQQFPDLHSELNLSSLELGDSALYFCASSWGKGDGEKLFFGSGTQLSVL.